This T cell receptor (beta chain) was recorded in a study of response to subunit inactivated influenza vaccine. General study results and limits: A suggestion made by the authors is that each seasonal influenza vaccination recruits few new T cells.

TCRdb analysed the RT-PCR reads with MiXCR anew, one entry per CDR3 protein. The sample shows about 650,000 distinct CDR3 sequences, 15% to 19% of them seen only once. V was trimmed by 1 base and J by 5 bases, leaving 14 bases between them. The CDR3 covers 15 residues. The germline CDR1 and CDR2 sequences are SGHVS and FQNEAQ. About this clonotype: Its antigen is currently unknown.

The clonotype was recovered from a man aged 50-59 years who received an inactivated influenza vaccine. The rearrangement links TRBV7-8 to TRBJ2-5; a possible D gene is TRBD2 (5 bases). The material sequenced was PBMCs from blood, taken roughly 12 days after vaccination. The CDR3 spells CASSLGTGSGETQYF. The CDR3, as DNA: TGTGCCAGCAGCTTAGGTACGGGGTCTGGTGAGACCCAGTACTTC.